This TCR beta chain was profiled in a study of T-cell reconstitution after alpha-beta-depleted transplantation in children. The CDR3 is 14 amino acids. Trimming at V came to 4 bases and at J to 2 bases, leaving 5 bases not matched to a gene. Germline V gives CDR1 SQVTM, CDR2 ANQGSEA. Unique molecular identifiers were built into the TCRbeta library. TCRdb re-analysed the PCR reads in MiXCR, keeping a single row per CDR3 protein. The table has hundreds of thousands of distinct CDR3 sequences, around an eighth seen once. This clonotype was picked up a small number of times. This receptor was taken from a human donor who donated a stem cell graft to a child with combined immunodeficiency. The sample in question was PBMCs from the stem cell graft donor, obtained from the stem cell graft. This chain uses TRBV29-1 with TRBJ2-5; 9 nucleotides match TRBD1. Here the CDR3 reads CSVVTGGWQETQYF. Here the CDR3 DNA reads TGCAGCGTTGTTACAGGGGGCTGGCAAGAGACCCAGTACTTC.